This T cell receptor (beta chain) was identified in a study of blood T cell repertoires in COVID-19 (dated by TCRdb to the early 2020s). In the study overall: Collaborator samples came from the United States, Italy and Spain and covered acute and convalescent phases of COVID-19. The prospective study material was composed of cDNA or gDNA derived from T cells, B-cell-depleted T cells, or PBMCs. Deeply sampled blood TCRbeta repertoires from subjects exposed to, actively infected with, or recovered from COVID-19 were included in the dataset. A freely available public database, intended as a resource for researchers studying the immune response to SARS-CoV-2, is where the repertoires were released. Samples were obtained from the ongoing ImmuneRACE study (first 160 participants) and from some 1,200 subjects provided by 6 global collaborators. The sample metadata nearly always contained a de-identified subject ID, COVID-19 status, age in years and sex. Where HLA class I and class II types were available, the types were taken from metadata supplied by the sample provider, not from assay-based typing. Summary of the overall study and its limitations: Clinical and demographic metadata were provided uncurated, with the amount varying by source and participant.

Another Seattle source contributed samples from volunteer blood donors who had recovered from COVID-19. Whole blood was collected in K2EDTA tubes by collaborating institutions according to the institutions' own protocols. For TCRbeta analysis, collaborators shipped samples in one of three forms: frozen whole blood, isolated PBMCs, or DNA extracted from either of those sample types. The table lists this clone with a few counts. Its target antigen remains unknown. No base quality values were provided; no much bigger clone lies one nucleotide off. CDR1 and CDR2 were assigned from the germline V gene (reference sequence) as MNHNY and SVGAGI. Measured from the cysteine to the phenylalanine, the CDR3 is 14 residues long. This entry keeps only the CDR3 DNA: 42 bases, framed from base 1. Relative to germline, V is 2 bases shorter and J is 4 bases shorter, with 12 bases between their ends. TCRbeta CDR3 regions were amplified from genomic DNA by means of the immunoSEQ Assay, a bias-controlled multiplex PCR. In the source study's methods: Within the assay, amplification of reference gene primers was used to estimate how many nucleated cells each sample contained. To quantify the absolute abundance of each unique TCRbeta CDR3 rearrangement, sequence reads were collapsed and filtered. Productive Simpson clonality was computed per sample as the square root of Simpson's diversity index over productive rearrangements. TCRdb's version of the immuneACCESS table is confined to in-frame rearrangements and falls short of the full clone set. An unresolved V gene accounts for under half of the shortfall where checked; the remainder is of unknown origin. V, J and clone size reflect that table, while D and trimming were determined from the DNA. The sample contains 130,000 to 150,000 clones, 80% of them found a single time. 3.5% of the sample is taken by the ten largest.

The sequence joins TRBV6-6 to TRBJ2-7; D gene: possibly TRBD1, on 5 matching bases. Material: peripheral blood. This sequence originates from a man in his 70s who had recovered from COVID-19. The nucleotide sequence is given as TGTGCCAGCAGTTACATGGACACTAAATACGAGCAGTACTTC. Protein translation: CASSYMDTKYEQYF.